This T cell receptor beta chain emerged from a study of cytomegalovirus exposure and HLA in healthy donors. Germline V gene lookup returns CDR1 SGDLS and CDR2 YYNGEE. This CDR3 contains 17 residues. Unmatched junction bases numbered 8, after V lost 4 bases and J lost 0 bases. Repertoires were generated with immunoSEQ multiplex PCR, while TCRdb's copy carries only in-frame clones and drops some. The sample has some 83,000 clones, about 94% seen once. The J gene is TRBJ1-4, the V gene TRBV9; the match to TRBD1 covers 8 bases. The specimen sequenced was PBMCs. This TCR derives from a woman aged 18-35 years in good health and CMV-seronegative. CDR3 in DNA: TGTGCCAGCAGCCCGAGACAGGGGCCCTCAACTAATGAAAAACTGTTTTTT. As protein: CASSPRQGPSTNEKLFF. Supplemented by reference TRBV9 and TRBJ1-4, the full variable domain reads DSGVTQTPKHLITATGQRVTLRCSPRSGDLSVYWYQQSLDQGLQFLIQYYNGEERAKGNILERFSAQQFPDLHSELNLSSLELGDSALYFCASSPRQGPSTNEKLFFGSGTQLSVL.